This is a list of T cell receptor beta chains from one sample in a study of read filtering for tumor transcriptome and immune sequencing. MiXCR, run by TCRdb on the reads, gives a single entry per CDR3 protein. This sample carries 40,000 to 50,000 distinct CDR3 sequences, over 10% of them seen once, and the ten largest clones take about 29%. Source material: a population of CD138-negative cells sorted from bone marrow. The receptors derive from a donor aged 40 or older with multiple myeloma. Each CDR3 is given without its conserved first and last residue. Fields, in order: J gene, CDR3 length, V gene, CDR3 protein.

TRBJ1-2 | 10 | TRBV20-1 | SARDSNYGYT
TRBJ2-1 | 11 | TRBV2 | ASRITWDNEQF
TRBJ1-4 | 11 | TRBV29-1 | SVEYGGIGALF
TRBJ2-3 | 16 | TRBV10-2 | ASSVGTSGRRVGDTQY
TRBJ2-7 | 14 | TRBV20-1 | SASSASGSEPYEQY
TRBJ2-1 | 12 | TRBV5-1 | ASSLGYGYNEQF
TRBJ2-3 | 13 | TRBV7-8 | ASSDRDRSTDTQY
TRBJ2-1 | 16 | TRBV6-2/TRBV6-3 | ASSLDPIAGGRYNEQF
TRBJ1-5 | 12 | TRBV5-5 | ASSLTGSNQPQH
TRBJ2-3 | 14 | TRBV27 | ASSSLGQGEADTQY
TRBJ2-2 | 14 | TRBV29-1 | SVVTDRGSNTGELF
TRBJ2-5 | 8 | TRBV29-1 | SVVWGTQY
TRBJ2-1 | 13 | TRBV5-1 | ASSLAASGSYEQF
TRBJ1-4 | 14 | TRBV20-1 | SARGLQGSLNEKLF
TRBJ1-2 | 12 | TRBV29-1 | SVELYGRDAGYT
TRBJ1-1 | 12 | TRBV20-1 | SARRRQGNTEAF
TRBJ2-3 | 12 | TRBV5-1 | ASSLEERTDTQY
TRBJ2-7 | 12 | TRBV6-5 | ASTLPRVGDEQY
TRBJ2-5 | 12 | TRBV29-1 | SVVKREVQETQY
TRBJ2-5 | 14 | TRBV20-1 | SARDPPGGPGETQY
TRBJ2-5 | 13 | TRBV5-4 | ASSSAQGKGETQY
TRBJ2-7 | 13 | TRBV12-3/TRBV12-4 | ASSQGAGNTYEQY
TRBJ1-5 | 13 | TRBV2 | ASRKQEGSNQPQH
TRBJ2-3 | 11 | TRBV20-1 | SAMTGGTDTQY
TRBJ2-6 | 11 | TRBV29-1 | SVGGAGAYVLT
TRBJ2-5 | 11 | TRBV20-1 | SARAGGQETQY
TRBJ2-1 | 13 | TRBV9 | ASSVEVAGGNEQF
TRBJ2-1 | 14 | TRBV6-2/TRBV6-3 | AIGGASGSVESEQF
TRBJ2-6 | 15 | TRBV19 | ASSMVRGSSGANVLT
TRBJ2-3 | 15 | TRBV4-3 | ASSQGDRRDNTDTQY
TRBJ1-5 | 13 | TRBV18 | ASPPDRGGNQPQH
TRBJ2-2 | 14 | TRBV2 | ASSSGTSRYTGELF
TRBJ2-4 | 12 | TRBV12-3/TRBV12-4 | ASTSGLARNIQY
TRBJ2-7 | 14 | TRBV6-2/TRBV6-3 | ASSYSSGGPSYEQY
TRBJ2-1 | 13 | TRBV18 | ASSQAPGLADEQF
TRBJ2-5 | 14 | TRBV12-3/TRBV12-4 | ASSTPTSGSQETQY
TRBJ2-3 | 12 | TRBV12-3/TRBV12-4 | ASSTGVSTDTQY
TRBJ2-5 | 14 | TRBV7-2 | ASSLAVPWDQETQY
TRBJ2-6 | 12 | TRBV12-3/TRBV12-4 | ASSFESGANVLT
TRBJ1-5 | 14 | TRBV18 | ASSPRQLTSNQPQH
TRBJ2-1 | 12 | TRBV12-5 | ASGLASGYNEQF
TRBJ2-7 | 14 | TRBV7-9 | ASSLGLAGLDYEQY
TRBJ2-1 | 12 | TRBV7-2 | ASSLGRRDNEQF
TRBJ2-7 | 11 | TRBV7-6 | ASSFGLAYEQY
TRBJ1-5 | 11 | TRBV30 | AWSTDTDQPQH
TRBJ2-1 | 13 | TRBV5-1 | ASSLVLAVDNEQF